The rows below give T cell receptor beta chains drawn from one sample of a study of blood T cell repertoires in COVID-19. This table comes from immunoSEQ multiplex PCR, and its TCRdb copy is limited to in-frame clones, with some not included. Among some 370,000 clones listed, 83% were seen once. Sequencing was carried out using PBMCs or T cells enriched from blood (not recorded which). These receptors were taken from a woman in her 50s who had recovered from COVID-19. Both conserved end residues are part of each CDR3. Fields, in order: V gene, J gene, CDR3 protein.

v_call: TRBV6-5; j_call: TRBJ1-2; cdr3_aa: CASSPRTGQGYTF
v_call: TRBV11-3; j_call: TRBJ2-1; cdr3_aa: CASSPRLWAGGINEQFF
v_call: TRBV7-2; j_call: TRBJ2-3; cdr3_aa: CASSLAGTGIKNTQYF
v_call: TRBV30; j_call: TRBJ1-2; cdr3_aa: CAWSRTGLNYGYTF
v_call: TRBV27; j_call: TRBJ2-3; cdr3_aa: CASSWTSGRASVADTQYF
v_call: TRBV12-3/TRBV12-4; j_call: TRBJ1-5; cdr3_aa: CASRSRGPQHF
v_call: TRBV5-4; j_call: TRBJ1-2; cdr3_aa: CASTYPGGQGAGYTF
v_call: TRBV11-3; j_call: TRBJ2-7; cdr3_aa: CASSVAGESRGEQYF
v_call: TRBV27; j_call: TRBJ2-5; cdr3_aa: CASSGGWQETQYF
v_call: TRBV25-1; j_call: TRBJ1-1; cdr3_aa: CASIRGAGINTEAFF
v_call: TRBV7-2; j_call: TRBJ1-1; cdr3_aa: CASSLVRNTEAFF
v_call: TRBV5-1; j_call: TRBJ2-2; cdr3_aa: CASSDQGFVTGELFF
v_call: TRBV5-1; j_call: TRBJ1-5; cdr3_aa: CASSLDGDSNQPQHF
v_call: TRBV12-3/TRBV12-4; j_call: TRBJ1-1; cdr3_aa: CASSLAQGIGAFF
v_call: TRBV19; j_call: TRBJ1-2; cdr3_aa: CASSIGVLDYGYTF
v_call: TRBV6-5; j_call: TRBJ2-2; cdr3_aa: CASRDRERTGELFF
v_call: TRBV28; j_call: TRBJ2-5; cdr3_aa: CASSLIGRETQYF